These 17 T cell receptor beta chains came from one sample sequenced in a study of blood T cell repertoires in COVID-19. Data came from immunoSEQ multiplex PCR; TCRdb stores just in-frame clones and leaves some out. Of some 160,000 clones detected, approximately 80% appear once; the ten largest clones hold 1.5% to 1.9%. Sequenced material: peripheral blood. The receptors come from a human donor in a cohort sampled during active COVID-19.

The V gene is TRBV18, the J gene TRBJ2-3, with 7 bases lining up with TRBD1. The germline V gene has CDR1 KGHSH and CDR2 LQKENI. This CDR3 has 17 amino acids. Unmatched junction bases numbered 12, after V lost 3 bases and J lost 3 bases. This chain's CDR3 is CASSPKWDSIPTDTQYF. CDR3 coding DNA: TGTGCCAGCTCACCGAAATGGGACAGTATTCCGACAGATACGCAGTATTTT.

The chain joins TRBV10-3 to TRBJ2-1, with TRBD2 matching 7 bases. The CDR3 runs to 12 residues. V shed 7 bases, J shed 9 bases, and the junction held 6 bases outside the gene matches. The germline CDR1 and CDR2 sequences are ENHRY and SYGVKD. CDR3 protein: CAIKSLAFEQFF. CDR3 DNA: TGTGCCATCAAATCACTAGCGTTTGAGCAGTTCTTC.

The CDR3 sequence: CASSLASGGPPYEQYF. CDR3 sequence (DNA): TGTGCCAGTAGTCTGGCTAGCGGGGGCCCCCCCTACGAGCAGTACTTC. The chain is built from TRBV19 and TRBJ2-7; TRBD2 matches 10 bases. The CDR3 length is 16 residues. Trimming cost V 5 bases and J 2 bases; bases outside gene matches: 9. CDR1 LNHDA and CDR2 SQIVND come from the germline V gene (reference sequence).

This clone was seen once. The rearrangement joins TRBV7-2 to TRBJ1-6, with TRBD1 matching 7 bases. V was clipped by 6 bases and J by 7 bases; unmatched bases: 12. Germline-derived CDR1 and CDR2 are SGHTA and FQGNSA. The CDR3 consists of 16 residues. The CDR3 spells CASRITTGLGNSPLHF. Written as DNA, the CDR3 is TGTGCCAGCAGAATCACGACAGGGCTAGGGAATTCACCCCTCCACTTT.

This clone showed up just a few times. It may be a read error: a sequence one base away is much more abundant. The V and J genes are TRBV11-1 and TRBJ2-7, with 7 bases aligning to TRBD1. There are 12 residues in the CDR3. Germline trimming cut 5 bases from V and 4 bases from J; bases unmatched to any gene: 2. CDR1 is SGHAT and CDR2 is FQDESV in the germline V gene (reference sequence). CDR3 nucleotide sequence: TGTGCCAGCAGCCCAGGGGGTTACGAGCAGTACTTC. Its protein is CASSPGGYEQYF.

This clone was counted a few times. The DNA of the CDR3 is TGTGCCAGCAGTTATGTGACAGGGGGATCCAATGAGCAGTTCTTC. It specifies CASSYVTGGSNEQFF. The rearrangement links TRBV6-5 to TRBJ2-1; TRBD1 matches 9 bases. V was clipped by 3 bases and J by 6 bases; unmatched bases: 6. Looked up from germline, CDR1 is MNHEY and CDR2 is SVGAGI. This CDR3 is built from 15 residues.

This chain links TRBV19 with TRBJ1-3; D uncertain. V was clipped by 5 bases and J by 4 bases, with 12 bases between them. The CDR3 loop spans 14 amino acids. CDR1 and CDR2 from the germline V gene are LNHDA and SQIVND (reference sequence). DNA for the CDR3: TGTGCCAGTAGTGTAGGTCGAGGAGGAAACACCATATATTTT. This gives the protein CASSVGRGGNTIYF.

The DNA of the CDR3 is TGCACCAGCAGCCAAGATAAAGGGGGTCTTCCCTCTGGAAACACCATATATTTT. It encodes CTSSQDKGGLPSGNTIYF. The rearrangement joins TRBV1 to TRBJ1-3; the tabulated D call, TRBD1, remains unverified against the DNA. TRBV1 is a pseudogene. CDR3 length equals 18 residues.

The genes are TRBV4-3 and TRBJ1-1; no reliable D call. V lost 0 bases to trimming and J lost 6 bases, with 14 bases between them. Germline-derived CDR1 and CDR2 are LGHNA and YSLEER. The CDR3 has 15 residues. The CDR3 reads CASSQDSNGRAEAFF. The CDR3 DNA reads TGCGCCAGCAGCCAAGATAGTAATGGCCGGGCTGAAGCTTTCTTT.

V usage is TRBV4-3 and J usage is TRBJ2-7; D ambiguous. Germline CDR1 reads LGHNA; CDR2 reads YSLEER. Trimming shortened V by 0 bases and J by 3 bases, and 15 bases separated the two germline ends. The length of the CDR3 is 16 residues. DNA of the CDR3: TGCGCCAGCAGCCAAGATAGTCAGACGGCGGACTACGAGCAGTACTTC. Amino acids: CASSQDSQTADYEQYF.

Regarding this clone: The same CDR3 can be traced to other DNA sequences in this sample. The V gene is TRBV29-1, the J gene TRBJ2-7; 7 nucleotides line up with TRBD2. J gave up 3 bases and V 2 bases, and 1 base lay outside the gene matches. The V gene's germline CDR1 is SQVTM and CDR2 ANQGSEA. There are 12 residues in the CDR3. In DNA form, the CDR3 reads TGCAGCGTTGAACTAGCGGACTACGAGCAGTACTTC. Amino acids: CSVELADYEQYF.

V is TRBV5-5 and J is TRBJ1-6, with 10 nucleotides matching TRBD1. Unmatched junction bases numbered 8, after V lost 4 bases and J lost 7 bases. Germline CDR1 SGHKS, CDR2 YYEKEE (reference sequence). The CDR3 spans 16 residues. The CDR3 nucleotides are TGTGCCAGCAGCCTAACCGGGACAGGGGAAAATTCACCCCTCCACTTT. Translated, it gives CASSLTGTGENSPLHF.

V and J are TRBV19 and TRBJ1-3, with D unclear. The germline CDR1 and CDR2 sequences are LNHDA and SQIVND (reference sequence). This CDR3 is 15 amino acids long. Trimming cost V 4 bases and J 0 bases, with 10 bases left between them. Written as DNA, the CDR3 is TGTGCCAGTAGTACCCGCTACCGCTCTGGAAACACCATATATTTT. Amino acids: CASSTRYRSGNTIYF.

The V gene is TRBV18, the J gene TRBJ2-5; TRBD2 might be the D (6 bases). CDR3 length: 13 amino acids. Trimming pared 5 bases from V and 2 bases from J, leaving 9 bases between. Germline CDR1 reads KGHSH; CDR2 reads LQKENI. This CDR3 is CASSGGFQETQYF. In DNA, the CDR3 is TGTGCCAGCTCAGGAGGGTTTCAAGAGACCCAGTACTTC. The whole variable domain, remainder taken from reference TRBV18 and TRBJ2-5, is NAGVMQNPRHLVRRRGQEARLRCSPMKGHSHVYWYRQLPEEGLKFMVYLQKENIIDESGMPKERFSAEFPKEGPSILRIQQVVRGDSAAYFCASSGGFQETQYFGPGTRLLVL.

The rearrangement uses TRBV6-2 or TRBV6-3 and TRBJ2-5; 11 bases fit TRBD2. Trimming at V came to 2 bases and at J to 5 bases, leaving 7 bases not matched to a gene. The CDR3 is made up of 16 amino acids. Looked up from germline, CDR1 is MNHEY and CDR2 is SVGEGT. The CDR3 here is CASSYPLAGVSETQYF. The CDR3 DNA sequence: TGTGCCAGCAGTTACCCACTAGCGGGAGTGTCTGAGACCCAGTACTTC.

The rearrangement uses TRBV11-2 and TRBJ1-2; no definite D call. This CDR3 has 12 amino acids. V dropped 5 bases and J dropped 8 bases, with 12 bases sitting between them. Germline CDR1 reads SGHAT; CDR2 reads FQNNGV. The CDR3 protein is CASSPTPAGYTF. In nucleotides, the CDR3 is TGTGCCAGCAGCCCCACCCCCGCGGGCTACACCTTC. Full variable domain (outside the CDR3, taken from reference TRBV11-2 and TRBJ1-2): EAGVAQSPRYKIIEKRQSVAFWCNPISGHATLYWYQQILGQGPKLLIQFQNNGVVDDSQLPKDRFSAERLKGVDSTLKIQPAKLEDSAVYLCASSPTPAGYTFGSGTRLTVV.

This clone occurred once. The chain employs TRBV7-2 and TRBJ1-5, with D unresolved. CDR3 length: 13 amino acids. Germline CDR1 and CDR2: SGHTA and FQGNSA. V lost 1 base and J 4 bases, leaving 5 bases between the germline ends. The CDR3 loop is CASSLVENQPQHF. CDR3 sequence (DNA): TGTGCCAGCAGCTTAGTTGAGAATCAGCCCCAGCATTTT.